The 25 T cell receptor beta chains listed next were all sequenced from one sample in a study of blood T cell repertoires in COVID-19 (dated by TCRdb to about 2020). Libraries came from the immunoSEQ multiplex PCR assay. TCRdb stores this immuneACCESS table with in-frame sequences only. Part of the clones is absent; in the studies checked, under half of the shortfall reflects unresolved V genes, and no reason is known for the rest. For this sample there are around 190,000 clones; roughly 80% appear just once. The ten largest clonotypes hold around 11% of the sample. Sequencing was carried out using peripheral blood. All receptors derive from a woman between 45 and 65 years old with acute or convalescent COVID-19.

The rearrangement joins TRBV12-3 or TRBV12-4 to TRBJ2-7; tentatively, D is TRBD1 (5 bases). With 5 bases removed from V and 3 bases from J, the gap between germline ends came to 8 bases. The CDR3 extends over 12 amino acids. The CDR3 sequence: CASSLQGYEQYF. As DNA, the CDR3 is TGTGCCAGCAGTCTCCAGGGCTACGAGCAGTACTTC.

This chain's CDR3 is CATRGTGNTGELFF. CDR3 DNA sequence: TGTGCCACCCGAGGCACAGGGAACACCGGGGAGCTGTTTTTT. This rearrangement joins TRBV10-3 to TRBJ2-2, with D possibly TRBD1 on 5 matching bases. The CDR3 consists of 14 residues. The V gene's germline CDR1 is ENHRY and CDR2 SYGVKD. V gave up 10 bases and J gave up 1 base, with 13 bases separating them.

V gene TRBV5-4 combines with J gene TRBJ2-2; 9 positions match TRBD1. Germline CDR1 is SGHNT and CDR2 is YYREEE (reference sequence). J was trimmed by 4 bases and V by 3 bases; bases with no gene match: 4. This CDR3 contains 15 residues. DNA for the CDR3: TGTGCCAGCAGCTCCGGGACAGGGACCACCGGGGAGCTGTTTTTT. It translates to CASSSGTGTTGELFF.

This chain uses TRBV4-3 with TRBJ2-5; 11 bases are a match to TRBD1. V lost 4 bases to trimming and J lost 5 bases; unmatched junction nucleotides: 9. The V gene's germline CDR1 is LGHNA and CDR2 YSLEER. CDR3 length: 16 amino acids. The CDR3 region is CASSPGQGAKRETQYF. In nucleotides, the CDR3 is TGCGCCAGCAGCCCCGGACAGGGGGCGAAAAGGGAGACCCAGTACTTC.

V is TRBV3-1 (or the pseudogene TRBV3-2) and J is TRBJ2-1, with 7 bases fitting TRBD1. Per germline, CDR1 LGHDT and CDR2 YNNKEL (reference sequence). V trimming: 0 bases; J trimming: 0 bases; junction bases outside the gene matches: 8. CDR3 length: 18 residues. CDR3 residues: CASSQDRGQFDSYNEQFF. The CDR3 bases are TGTGCCAGCAGCCAAGACCGGGGACAGTTTGACTCCTACAATGAGCAGTTCTTC.

CDR3 DNA sequence: TGTGCCAGCAGCTCCAGATCAGCCAAAAACATTCAGTACTTC. Amino acid sequence: CASSSRSAKNIQYF. The chain uses TRBV7-2 and TRBJ2-4; no clear D gene. CDR3 size: 14 residues. The ends were cut back, 4 bases at V and 0 bases at J, with 7 bases in the middle. The germline CDR1 and CDR2 sequences are SGHTA and FQGNSA.

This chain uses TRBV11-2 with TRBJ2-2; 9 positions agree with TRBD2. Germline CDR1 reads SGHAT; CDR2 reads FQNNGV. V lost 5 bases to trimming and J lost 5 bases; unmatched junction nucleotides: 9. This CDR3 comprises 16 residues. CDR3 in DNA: TGTGCCAGCAGCGATTTCCTGCGGGGGGGGACCGGGGAGCTGTTTTTT. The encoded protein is CASSDFLRGGTGELFF.

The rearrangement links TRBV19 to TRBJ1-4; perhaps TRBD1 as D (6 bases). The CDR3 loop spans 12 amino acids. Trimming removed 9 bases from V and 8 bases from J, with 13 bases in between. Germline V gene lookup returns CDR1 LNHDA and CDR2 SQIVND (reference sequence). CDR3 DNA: TGTGCCAGCTGGGACACGGGGGAAAAACTGTTTTTT. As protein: CASWDTGEKLFF.

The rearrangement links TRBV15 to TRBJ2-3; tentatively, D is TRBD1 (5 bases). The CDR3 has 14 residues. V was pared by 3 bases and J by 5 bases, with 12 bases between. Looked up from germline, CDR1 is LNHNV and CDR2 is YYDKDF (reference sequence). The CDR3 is CATSSTGSLDTQYF. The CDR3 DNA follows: TGTGCCACCAGCAGCACAGGATCTCTAGATACGCAGTATTTT.

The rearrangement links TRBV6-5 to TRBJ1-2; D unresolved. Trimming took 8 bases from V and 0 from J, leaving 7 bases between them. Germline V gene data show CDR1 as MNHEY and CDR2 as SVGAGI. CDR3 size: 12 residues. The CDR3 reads CASHGANYGYTF. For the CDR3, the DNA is TGTGCCAGCCACGGTGCTAACTATGGCTACACCTTC.

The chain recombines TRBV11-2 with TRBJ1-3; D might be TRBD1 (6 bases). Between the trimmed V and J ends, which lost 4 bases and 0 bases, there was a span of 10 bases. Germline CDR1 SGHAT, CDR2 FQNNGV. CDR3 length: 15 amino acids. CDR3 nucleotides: TGTGCCAGCAGCTCCACAGGGAACTCTGGAAACACCATATATTTT. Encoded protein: CASSSTGNSGNTIYF. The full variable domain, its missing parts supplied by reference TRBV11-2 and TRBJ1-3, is EAGVAQSPRYKIIEKRQSVAFWCNPISGHATLYWYQQILGQGPKLLIQFQNNGVVDDSQLPKDRFSAERLKGVDSTLKIQPAKLEDSAVYLCASSSTGNSGNTIYFGEGSWLTVV.

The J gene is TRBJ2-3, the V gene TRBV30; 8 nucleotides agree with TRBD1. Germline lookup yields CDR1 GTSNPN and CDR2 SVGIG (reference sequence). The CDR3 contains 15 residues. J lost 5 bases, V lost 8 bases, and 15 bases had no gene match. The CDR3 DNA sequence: TGTGCCACTTCTGCAGGGCAGGGGGCGAAAGATACGCAGTATTTT. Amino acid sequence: CATSAGQGAKDTQYF.

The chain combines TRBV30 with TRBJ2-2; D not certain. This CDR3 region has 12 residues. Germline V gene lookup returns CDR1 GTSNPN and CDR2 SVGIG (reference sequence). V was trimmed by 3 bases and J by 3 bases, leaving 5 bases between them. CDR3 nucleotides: TGTGCCTGGAGGTCCTACACCGGGGAGCTGTTTTTT. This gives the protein CAWRSYTGELFF.

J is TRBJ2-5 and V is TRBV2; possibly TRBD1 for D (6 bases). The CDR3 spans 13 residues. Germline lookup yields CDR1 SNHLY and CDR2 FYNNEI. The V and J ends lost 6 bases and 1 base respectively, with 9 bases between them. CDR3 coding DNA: TGTGCCAGCAGACTGGACAGCCAAGAGACCCAGTACTTC. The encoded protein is CASRLDSQETQYF.

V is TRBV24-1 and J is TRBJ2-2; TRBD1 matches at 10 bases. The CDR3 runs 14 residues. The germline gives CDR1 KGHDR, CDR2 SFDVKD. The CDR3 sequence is CACRDRGSNGELFF. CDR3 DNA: TGTGCATGCCGGGACAGGGGAAGTAACGGGGAGCTGTTTTTT.

The CDR3 DNA follows: TGTGCCAGCAGCTTGTCCGGGACAGGCAATGAAAAACTGTTTTTT. This translates into CASSLSGTGNEKLFF. V gene TRBV7-6 combines with J gene TRBJ1-4, with TRBD1 identical over 8 bases. The CDR3 contains 15 residues. J gave up 5 bases and V 3 bases, and 5 bases lay outside the gene matches. CDR1 is SGHVS, CDR2 FNYEAQ, per germline.

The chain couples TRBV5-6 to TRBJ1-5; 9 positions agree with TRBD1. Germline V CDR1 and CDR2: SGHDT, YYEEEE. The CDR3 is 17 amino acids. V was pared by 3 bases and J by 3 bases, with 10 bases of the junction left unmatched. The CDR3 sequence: CASSSSPTGGNNQPQHF. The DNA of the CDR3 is TGTGCCAGCAGCTCCTCCCCTACAGGGGGCAACAATCAGCCCCAGCATTTT. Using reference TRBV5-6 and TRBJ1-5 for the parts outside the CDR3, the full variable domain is DAGVTQSPTHLIKTRGQQVTLRCSPKSGHDTVSWYQQALGQGPQFIFQYYEEEERQRGNFPDRFSGHQFPNYSSELNVNALLLGDSALYLCASSSSPTGGNNQPQHFGDGTRLSIL.

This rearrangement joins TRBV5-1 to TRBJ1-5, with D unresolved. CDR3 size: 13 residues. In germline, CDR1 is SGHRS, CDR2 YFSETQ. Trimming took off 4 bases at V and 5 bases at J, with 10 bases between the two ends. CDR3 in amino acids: CASSPWADQPQHF. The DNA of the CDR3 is TGCGCCAGCAGCCCGTGGGCCGATCAGCCCCAGCATTTT.

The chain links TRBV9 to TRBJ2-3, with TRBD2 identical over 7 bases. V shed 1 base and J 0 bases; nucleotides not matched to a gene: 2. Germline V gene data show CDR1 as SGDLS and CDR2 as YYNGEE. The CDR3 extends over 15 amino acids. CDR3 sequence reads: CASSVRAGSTDTQYF. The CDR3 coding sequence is TGTGCCAGCAGCGTAAGAGCGGGGAGCACAGATACGCAGTATTTT.

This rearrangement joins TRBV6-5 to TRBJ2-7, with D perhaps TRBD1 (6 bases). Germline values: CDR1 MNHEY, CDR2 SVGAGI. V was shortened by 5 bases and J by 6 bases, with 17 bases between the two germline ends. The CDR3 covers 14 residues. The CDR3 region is CASSTFYSGVEQYF. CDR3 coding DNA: TGTGCCAGCAGTACATTCTACTCAGGGGTCGAGCAGTACTTC.

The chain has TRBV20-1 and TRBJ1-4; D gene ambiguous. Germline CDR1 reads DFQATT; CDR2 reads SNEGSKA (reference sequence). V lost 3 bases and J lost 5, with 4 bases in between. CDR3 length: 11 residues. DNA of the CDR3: TGCAGTGCTAGGGCAAATGAAAAACTGTTTTTT. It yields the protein CSARANEKLFF.

For the CDR3, the DNA is TGTGCCAGCAGTGAATACCTCGGACAGGGGTCCCACAATGAGCAGTTCTTC. Translation: CASSEYLGQGSHNEQFF. The rearrangement uses TRBV25-1 and TRBJ2-1; TRBD1 matches 9 bases. There are 17 residues in the CDR3. The ends lost 0 bases at V and 5 bases at J; junction bases unmatched: 8. Per germline, CDR1 MGHDK and CDR2 SYGVNS.

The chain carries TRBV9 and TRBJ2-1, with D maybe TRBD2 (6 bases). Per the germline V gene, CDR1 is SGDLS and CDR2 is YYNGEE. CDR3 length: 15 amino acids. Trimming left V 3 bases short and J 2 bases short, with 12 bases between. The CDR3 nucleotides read TGTGCCAGCAGCGGGAGCGGGTCCCCCTACAATGAGCAGTTCTTC. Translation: CASSGSGSPYNEQFF.

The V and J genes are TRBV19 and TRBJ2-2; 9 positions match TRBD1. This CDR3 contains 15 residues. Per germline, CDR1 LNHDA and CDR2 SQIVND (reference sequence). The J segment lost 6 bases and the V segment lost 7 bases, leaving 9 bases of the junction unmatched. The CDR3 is CASTTGQGWAGELFF. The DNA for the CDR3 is TGTGCCAGTACCACCGGACAGGGGTGGGCCGGGGAGCTGTTTTTT.

The CDR3 coding sequence is TGTGCCAGCAGTATTAAACTAGACATCACCGGGGAGCTGTTTTTT. It specifies CASSIKLDITGELFF. The genes are TRBV2 and TRBJ2-2; TRBD2 might be the D (5 bases). Germline values: CDR1 SNHLY, CDR2 FYNNEI. The CDR3 is made up of 15 amino acids. V lost 5 bases and J lost 4, with 14 bases in between.